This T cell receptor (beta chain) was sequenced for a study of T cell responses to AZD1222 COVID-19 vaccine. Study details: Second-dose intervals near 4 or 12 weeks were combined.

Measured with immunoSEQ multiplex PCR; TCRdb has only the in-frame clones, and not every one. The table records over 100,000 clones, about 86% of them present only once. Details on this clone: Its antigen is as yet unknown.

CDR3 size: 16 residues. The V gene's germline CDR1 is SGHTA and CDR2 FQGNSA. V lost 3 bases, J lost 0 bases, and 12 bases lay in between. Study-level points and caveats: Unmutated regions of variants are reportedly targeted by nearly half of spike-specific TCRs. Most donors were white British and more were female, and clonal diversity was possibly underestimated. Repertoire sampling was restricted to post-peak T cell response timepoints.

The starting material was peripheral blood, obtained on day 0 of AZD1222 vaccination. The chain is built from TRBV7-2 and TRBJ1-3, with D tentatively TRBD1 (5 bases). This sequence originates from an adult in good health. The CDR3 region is CASSLIAGPSGNTIYF. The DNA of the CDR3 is TGTGCCAGCAGCTTGATCGCAGGGCCCTCTGGAAACACCATATATTTT.